This T cell receptor (beta chain) was recovered during a study of shared clonotypes between healthy human individuals. For the study at large: Each donor's CD4 naive and CD4 memory cells filled three plates apiece, CD8 naive two, and CD8 memory one.

V was cut by 7 bases and J by 4 bases, with 16 bases left in between. Germline CDR1 and CDR2: MNHNS and SASEGT. The CDR3 sequence is 14 residues long. As originally analysed: Junction-only sequences without quality scores were provided by ImmunoSEQ, so filtering was different. Sequencing was performed with immunoSEQ multiplex PCR; in TCRdb, only in-frame clones are kept and a portion is missing. That table is the source of V, J and clone size, and D and trimming were worked out from the DNA. The sample contains some 2,400,000 clones, 95% of which appear only once. V gene TRBV6-1 combines with J gene TRBJ2-5; D is possibly TRBD1 (5 bases). Sequenced sample: naive CD4+ T cells sorted from blood. The sample's subset: CD45RA+ positively selected. This clonotype originated in a young man in good health. The CDR3 DNA reads TGTGCCAGCACTCAGGGCTGGCAGGCAGAGACCCAGTACTTC. Amino acid sequence: CASTQGWQAETQYF.